The text below deals with one TCR beta chain. This sample is part of a study of T cell responses to AZD1222 COVID-19 vaccine. Clones were sequenced by immunoSEQ multiplex PCR, and TCRdb holds only the in-frame ones, with some missing. The sample has 150,000 to 180,000 clones; roughly nine tenths are singletons. The clonotype originates from an adult who had recovered from COVID-19. The sequences come from peripheral blood, collected after recovery from COVID-19.

For the CDR3, the DNA is TGTGCCAGCTCACCACCTATTCGAGGGGGAACTGAAGCTTTCTTT. Translating it yields CASSPPIRGGTEAFF. The rearrangement links TRBV18 to TRBJ1-1, with TRBD1 as a possible D gene (6 bases). This CDR3 is 15 amino acids long. Germline lookup yields CDR1 KGHSH and CDR2 LQKENI. V was cut by 0 bases and J by 5 bases, with 13 bases left in between.